A single sample gave rise to the 23 T cell receptor beta chains below, sequenced in a study of T cells in Graves' hyperthyroidism and ophthalmopathy. RNA transcripts provided the source from which TCR beta CDR3 regions were amplified. The HTBI set primed first-round TCR CDR3 RT-PCR. MiXCR was run by TCRdb on the multiplex PCR reads, yielding one entry per CDR3 protein. The sample includes roughly 180,000 distinct CDR3 sequences, 9.4% of them seen just once. Sequenced: blood. These receptors came from a woman aged 18-29 years with Graves' hyperthyroidism that later progressed to Graves' ophthalmopathy.

This clonotype came up many times. The chain joins TRBV2 to TRBJ2-5; D not certain. Trimming took 3 bases from V and 0 from J, leaving 20 bases between them. Germline assignment: CDR1 SNHLY and CDR2 FYNNEI. The CDR3 length is 18 residues. The CDR3 region has the DNA TGTGCCAGCAGTGATCCCGTTTTAGGGCGCCTGTACCAAGAGACCCAGTACTTC. Translating it yields CASSDPVLGRLYQETQYF.

This clonotype was detected a few times. The chain recombines TRBV20-1 with TRBJ2-7; 8 nucleotides align to TRBD2. This CDR3 is built from 13 residues. Germline lookup yields CDR1 DFQATT and CDR2 SNEGSKA (reference sequence). The V and J ends lost 4 bases and 0 bases, in that order; junction bases with no gene match: 2. The CDR3 is CSAIGTSSYEQYF. CDR3 DNA: TGCAGTGCTATCGGGACTAGCTCCTACGAGCAGTACTTC.

In this sample, this clonotype turned up many times. This chain uses TRBV6-1 with TRBJ1-2; D unclear. This CDR3 spans 13 amino acids. V lost 2 bases to trimming and J lost 6 bases, with 10 bases between them. Germline CDR1 reads MNHNS; CDR2 reads SASEGT. The CDR3 protein is CASSENWRNGYTF. CDR3 DNA sequence: TGTGCCAGCAGTGAAAACTGGAGGAATGGCTACACCTTC.

This clonotype was seen only a few times. This chain uses TRBV7-6 with TRBJ2-7; D remains ambiguous. Germline V gives CDR1 SGHVS, CDR2 FNYEAQ. The CDR3 spans 16 residues. Deletions cut 5 bases from V and 1 base from J, with 18 bases between. CDR3 nucleotide sequence: TGTGCCAGCAGCCCAAATATGAAGCCTTCATCCTACGAGCAGTACTTC. Its protein product is CASSPNMKPSSYEQYF.

This clonotype was found many times. V is TRBV15 and J is TRBJ2-5; maybe TRBD2 (7 bases). The CDR3 consists of 21 residues. The germline V gene encodes CDR1 LNHNV and CDR2 YYDKDF (reference sequence). The V and J ends lost 4 bases and 3 bases respectively, with 33 bases between them. This chain's CDR3 is CATSKITLYSGGGAGEETQYF. Written as DNA, the CDR3 is TGTGCCACCAGCAAAATAACCCTCTATAGTGGAGGGGGGGCCGGGGAAGAGACCCAGTACTTC.

This clonotype was counted many times. The chain joins TRBV4-1 to TRBJ1-5, with 9 bases lining up with TRBD1. This CDR3 contains 16 residues. Germline V gene data show CDR1 as MGHRA and CDR2 as YSYEKL. V lost 2 bases, J lost 6 bases, and 8 bases stayed unmatched. For the CDR3, the DNA is TGCGCCAGCAGCCAACCCGGGACAGGGTTATTTCAGCCCCAGCATTTT. Amino acids: CASSQPGTGLFQPQHF.

This clonotype has a count of ten or more. V and J are TRBV27 and TRBJ1-1, with D maybe TRBD1 (5 bases). CDR1 and CDR2 (germline): MNHEY, SMNVEV (reference sequence). The CDR3 sequence is 14 residues long. The V gene lost 5 bases and the J gene lost 7 bases, with 17 bases spanning the gap. CDR3 nucleotide sequence: TGTGCCAGCAGTAGATCCCCCAGGGTAGGTGAAGCTTTCTTT. This gives the protein CASSRSPRVGEAFF.

This clonotype has ten or more counts. V usage is TRBV10-3 and J usage is TRBJ2-1, with D perhaps given as TRBD1 or TRBD2 (6 bases each). Per germline, CDR1 ENHRY and CDR2 SYGVKD. The CDR3 runs 16 residues. V shed 3 bases and J shed 4 bases, with 16 bases lying between them. The CDR3 nucleotides are TGTGCCATCAGTGATGGGGGGCGGGTCACGTACAATGAGCAGTTCTTC. Its translation is CAISDGGRVTYNEQFF.

The rearrangement uses TRBV10-2 and TRBJ2-2; no firm D call. This CDR3 comprises 13 residues. Trimming left V 0 bases short and J 7 bases short, with 6 bases between. Germline lookup yields CDR1 WSHSY and CDR2 SAAADI. CDR3 region: CASSESRSGELFF. The CDR3 bases are TGCGCCAGCAGTGAGTCGAGGAGCGGGGAGCTGTTTTTT.

A few counts support this clonotype. With a much larger clone just one base away, this may be a read error. It is likely a read error, because the conserved phenylalanine at the end of the CDR3 is missing. The V and J genes are TRBV28 and TRBJ1-2; the match to TRBD1 covers 8 bases. The CDR3 contains 16 residues. The V gene's germline CDR1 is MDHEN and CDR2 SYDVKM. J gave up 4 bases and V 2 bases, and 9 bases lay outside the gene matches. The DNA for the CDR3 is TGTGCCAGCAGTTTAGGAGGGCAGGGGGCGGTCTATGGCTACACCCTC. It yields the protein CASSLGGQGAVYGYTL.

This clonotype occurred many times. J is TRBJ1-3 and V is TRBV28; no clear D gene. V lost 3 bases and J 0 bases, leaving 9 bases between the germline ends. Germline V lookup: CDR1 MDHEN, CDR2 SYDVKM. The CDR3 spans 15 residues. The CDR3 nucleotides are TGTGCCAGCAGTTTCCCTGTCGCCTCTGGAAACACCATATATTTT. Translating it yields CASSFPVASGNTIYF. The complete variable domain, with remaining parts taken from reference TRBV28 and TRBJ1-3, reads DVKVTQSSRYLVKRTGEKVFLECVQDMDHENMFWYRQDPGLGLRLIYFSYDVKMKEKGDIPEGYSVSREKKERFSLILESASTNQTSMYLCASSFPVASGNTIYFGEGSWLTVV.

The sample holds many counts of this clonotype. The CDR3 DNA follows: TGTGCCAGCAGCCACGGTCCCCGCTCTGAAGCTTTCTTT. Protein product: CASSHGPRSEAFF. The chain links TRBV7-3 to TRBJ1-1, with D unresolved. V was cut by 5 bases and J by 6 bases, with 13 bases left in between. This CDR3 is built from 13 residues. Germline values: CDR1 SGHTA, CDR2 FQGTGA.

This sequence joins TRBV4-2 and TRBJ2-2; 8 bases align to TRBD1. V shed 3 bases, J shed 6 bases, and the junction held 3 bases outside the gene matches. The CDR3 sequence is 14 residues long. Germline V lookup: CDR1 LGHNA, CDR2 YNFKEQ. CDR3 protein: CASSHPDRAGELFF. The CDR3 region has the DNA TGTGCCAGCAGCCACCCGGACAGGGCCGGGGAGCTGTTTTTT.

The sample holds many counts of this clonotype. V gene TRBV3-1 combines with J gene TRBJ1-1, with 7 bases identical to TRBD1. Germline CDR1 LGHDT, CDR2 YNNKEL (reference sequence). Germline trimming cut 3 bases from V and 1 base from J; bases unmatched to any gene: 2. The CDR3 contains 14 residues. The CDR3 coding sequence is TGTGCCAGCAGCCACAGACAGGGGAACACTGAAGCTTTCTTT. Translation gives CASSHRQGNTEAFF.

This clonotype showed up many times. The chain is built from TRBV11-3 and TRBJ2-7; 8 bases agree with TRBD2. CDR1 and CDR2 (germline): SGHNT, YENEEA. The V gene end was trimmed by 5 bases and the J gene end by 5 bases; junction bases not matched to a gene: 8. This CDR3 region has 14 residues. This chain's CDR3 is CASSHSGTGHEQYF. For the CDR3, the DNA is TGTGCCAGCAGCCATAGCGGGACGGGTCACGAGCAGTACTTC.

This clonotype has only a few counts. The rearrangement links TRBV4-1 to TRBJ1-2, with 7 bases matching TRBD1. The CDR3 extends over 15 amino acids. Germline CDR1 reads MGHRA; CDR2 reads YSYEKL. V dropped 0 bases and J dropped 2; count of bases not matched to a gene: 3. The CDR3 DNA is TGCGCCAGCAGCCAAGATCAGGGGGGGAACTATGGCTACACCTTC. This encodes CASSQDQGGNYGYTF.

At least ten counts were recorded for this clonotype. The junction departs from germline at one end; a sequencing error may be responsible. This chain connects TRBV11-3 to TRBJ2-1; D is undetermined. Germline values: CDR1 SGHNT, CDR2 YENEEA. This CDR3 region has 13 residues. The CDR3 loop reads CASSVDQYRKQFF. CDR3 in DNA: TGTGCCAGCAGCGTAGATCAATACCGGAAGCAGTTCTTC.

This clonotype was recorded at least ten times. The CDR3: CASSLAVAGQGDTGELFF. CDR3 DNA: TGCGCCAGCAGCTTGGCGGTAGCGGGACAGGGGGACACCGGGGAGCTGTTTTTT. The V call is TRBV5-1, the J call TRBJ2-2; 11 bases agree with TRBD1. CDR1 and CDR2 (germline): SGHRS, YFSETQ. The V segment lost 0 bases and the J segment 3 bases; nucleotides outside the gene matches: 7. The CDR3 spans 18 residues.

This clonotype was seen ten or more times. V gene TRBV15 combines with J gene TRBJ2-2; TRBD2 aligns across 10 bases. Germline CDR1 LNHNV, CDR2 YYDKDF (reference sequence). The CDR3 covers 18 residues. The V gene end was trimmed by 1 base and the J gene end by 7 bases; junction bases not matched to a gene: 12. The DNA of the CDR3 is TGTGCCACCAGCAGAGTGAGCGGGGGGGCCCTCGGAGGCGGGGAGCTGTTTTTT. This gives the protein CATSRVSGGALGGGELFF.

This clonotype was recorded at least ten times. This sequence joins TRBV3-1 and TRBJ1-1, with D hard to call. The CDR3 covers 13 residues. The V end lost 1 base, the J end lost 8 bases, and 11 bases lay between the germline ends. From germline, CDR1 is LGHDT and CDR2 YNNKEL (reference sequence). The CDR3 DNA is TGTGCCAGCAGCCAAGCTTCGCCGACCGAAGCTTTCTTT. Its protein is CASSQASPTEAFF.

This clonotype was seen repeatedly, ten times or more. The chain couples TRBV28 to TRBJ1-6; 8 bases fit TRBD1. From germline, CDR1 is MDHEN and CDR2 SYDVKM. The CDR3 loop spans 15 amino acids. With 5 bases clipped from V and 9 bases from J, the junction kept 9 bases outside the gene matches. The CDR3 sequence: CASSTIQGVFSPLHF. As DNA, the CDR3 is TGTGCCAGCAGTACCATACAGGGGGTATTTTCACCCCTCCACTTT.

This clonotype was recorded at least ten times. V and J are TRBV30 and TRBJ1-5; 8 nucleotides align to TRBD1. From germline, CDR1 is GTSNPN and CDR2 SVGIG (reference sequence). The CDR3 extends over 13 amino acids. V lost 2 bases to trimming and J lost 6 bases; unmatched junction nucleotides: 3. The CDR3 DNA follows: TGTGCCTGGAGTCCAGGGGGCTTTCAGCCCCAGCATTTT. Its translation is CAWSPGGFQPQHF. Together with reference TRBV30 and TRBJ1-5, the CDR3 gives the full variable domain: SQTIHQWPATLVQPVGSPLSLECTVEGTSNPNLYWYRQAAGRGLQLLFYSVGIGQISSEVPQNLSASRPQDRQFILSSKKLLLSDSGFYLCAWSPGGFQPQHFGDGTRLSIL.

The V gene is TRBV19, the J gene TRBJ1-3; D is undetermined. CDR3 size: 15 residues. The germline V and J ends were trimmed by 0 bases and 0 bases, with 6 bases remaining between them. The V gene's germline CDR1 is LNHDA and CDR2 SQIVND (reference sequence). The CDR3 reads CASSIDLGSGNTIYF. The DNA of the CDR3 is TGTGCCAGTAGTATAGATCTGGGCTCTGGAAACACCATATATTTT.